Each of the 26 T cell receptor beta chains below was sequenced from the same sample in a study of T cells in Graves' hyperthyroidism and ophthalmopathy. Amplification targeted TCR beta CDR3 regions from RNA transcripts. TCR CDR3 underwent first-round RT-PCR with the HTBI primer set. From the multiplex PCR reads, TCRdb called clonotypes with MiXCR, one entry per CDR3 protein. This sample has some 270,000 distinct CDR3 sequences, with more than 10% found just once. Sample: blood. These receptors all come from a woman aged 25 to 45 with Graves' hyperthyroidism that later progressed to Graves' ophthalmopathy.

At least ten counts were recorded for this clonotype. The CDR3 DNA sequence: TGTGCCAGCAGTTTATCTGACAGGGCTTACAATGAGCAGTTCTTC. It codes for CASSLSDRAYNEQFF. The chain joins TRBV27 to TRBJ2-1; 7 bases align to TRBD1. This CDR3 spans 15 amino acids. The germline CDR1 and CDR2 sequences are MNHEY and SMNVEV (reference sequence). Unmatched junction bases numbered 3, after V lost 0 bases and J lost 4 bases.

This rearrangement joins TRBV2 to TRBJ2-3; 7 bases align to TRBD1. This CDR3 region has 14 residues. V lost 7 bases and J lost 2; bases outside the gene matches: 6. Germline CDR1 and CDR2: SNHLY and FYNNEI. CDR3 sequence reads: CASKRDRTTDTQYF. In DNA form, the CDR3 reads TGTGCCAGCAAGAGGGACAGAACCACAGATACGCAGTATTTT.

The table lists this clonotype with many counts. The J gene is TRBJ1-2, the V gene TRBV20-1, with D hard to call. CDR1 is DFQATT, CDR2 SNEGSKA, per germline (reference sequence). Trimming removed 5 bases at V and 6 bases at J, with 7 bases between. The CDR3 extends over 10 amino acids. The CDR3: CSAEDDGYTF. Here the CDR3 DNA reads TGCAGTGCTGAGGACGATGGCTACACCTTC.

This clonotype showed up many times. The chain links TRBV7-9 to TRBJ2-3, with 7 bases that match TRBD1. J lost 0 bases, V lost 3 bases, and 3 bases had no gene match. This CDR3 comprises 15 residues. The V gene's germline CDR1 is SEHNR and CDR2 FQNEAQ (reference sequence). CDR3 nucleotides: TGTGCCAGCAGCTTCTTAGGGGGCAGCACAGATACGCAGTATTTT. It yields the protein CASSFLGGSTDTQYF.

This clonotype came up many times. This chain links TRBV6-2 or TRBV6-3 with TRBJ2-4, with no clear D. The CDR3 extends over 15 amino acids. The V gene lost 2 bases and the J gene lost 3 bases, with 11 bases spanning the gap. From germline, CDR1 is MNHEY and CDR2 SVGEGT. The CDR3 DNA reads TGTGCCAGCAGTTACGCTTCGAAAGACAAAAACATTCAGTACTTC. Its translation: CASSYASKDKNIQYF.

This clonotype was counted many times. The chain combines TRBV18 with TRBJ1-1, with D uncertain. Per the germline V gene, CDR1 is KGHSH and CDR2 is LQKENI. The CDR3 is 16 amino acids. Trimming cost V 1 base and J 6 bases, with 18 bases left between them. The CDR3 region has the DNA TGTGCCAGCTCACCACGGGTACCCACGGGGAGGGCTGAAGCTTTCTTT. It codes for CASSPRVPTGRAEAFF. The complete variable domain, with remaining parts taken from reference TRBV18 and TRBJ1-1, reads NAGVMQNPRHLVRRRGQEARLRCSPMKGHSHVYWYRQLPEEGLKFMVYLQKENIIDESGMPKERFSAEFPKEGPSILRIQQVVRGDSAAYFCASSPRVPTGRAEAFFGQGTRLTVV.

Of note for this clonotype: A clone one base away is much larger, so this may be a read error. The V and J genes are TRBV9 and TRBJ1-1; TRBD1 aligns across 10 bases. The CDR3 is made up of 15 amino acids. Germline lookup yields CDR1 SGDLS and CDR2 YYNGEE. CDR3 DNA sequence: TGTACCAGCAGCCCGGATCCGGGACAGGGGAGGGGAGCTTTCTTT. The encoded protein is CTSSPDPGQGRGAFF. Supplemented by reference TRBV9 and TRBJ1-1, the full variable domain reads DSGVTQTPKHLITATGQRVTLRCSPRSGDLSVYWYQQSLDQGLQFLIQYYNGEERAKGNILERFSAQQFPDLHSELNLSSLELGDSALYFCTSSPDPGQGRGAFFGQGTRLTVV.

At least ten counts were recorded for this clonotype. This chain links TRBV18 with TRBJ2-7, with D tentatively TRBD1 (6 bases). This CDR3 is built from 12 residues. V lost 6 bases and J 3 bases, leaving 9 bases between the germline ends. Germline CDR1 is KGHSH and CDR2 is LQKENI. DNA of the CDR3: TGTGCCAGCTCCAAAGGGGGCTACGAGCAGTACTTC. The encoded protein is CASSKGGYEQYF.

This clonotype was detected ten times or more. CDR3 amino acids: CASSLRGYNEQFF. Here the CDR3 DNA reads TGTGCCAGCAGCCTAAGGGGGTACAATGAGCAGTTCTTC. The chain links TRBV28 to TRBJ2-1; D perhaps matches TRBD1 (6 bases). Trimming took 6 bases from V and 4 from J, leaving 10 bases between them. Germline loops: CDR1 MDHEN, CDR2 SYDVKM. This CDR3 is built from 13 residues.

There are many counts of this clonotype. This chain joins TRBV18 and TRBJ2-3; D is perhaps TRBD2 (6 bases). The germline V gene encodes CDR1 KGHSH and CDR2 LQKENI. This CDR3 has 15 amino acids. V was cut by 2 bases and J by 4 bases, with 13 bases left in between. CDR3 bases: TGTGCCAGCTCACCAACGGGAGTGGAGGCAGATACGCAGTATTTT. Its protein product is CASSPTGVEADTQYF.

In regard to this clonotype: This may arise from a read error, as a much more abundant clone is one base away. The chain couples TRBV5-1 to TRBJ2-5; either TRBD1 or TRBD2 may supply D (5 bases each). The CDR3 length is 14 residues. V was cut by 3 bases and J by 7 bases, with 16 bases left in between. CDR1 SGHRS and CDR2 YFSETQ come from the germline V gene. The chain's CDR3 is CASSWPGTKGTQYF. The CDR3 coding sequence is TGCGCCAGCAGCTGGCCCGGGACCAAAGGGACCCAGTACTTC. The full variable domain, in which reference TRBV5-1 and TRBJ2-5 provide the parts outside the CDR3, is KAGVTQTPRYLIKTRGQQVTLSCSPISGHRSVSWYQQTPGQGLQFLFEYFSETQRNKGNFPGRFSGRQFSNSRSEMNVSTLELGDSALYLCASSWPGTKGTQYFGPGTRLLVL.

At least ten counts were recorded for this clonotype. The chain is built from TRBV28 and TRBJ2-2; 9 bases map to TRBD2. J lost 5 bases, V lost 6 bases, and 10 bases had no gene match. The CDR3 has 16 amino acids. The V gene's germline CDR1 is MDHEN and CDR2 SYDVKM. The DNA for the CDR3 is TGTGCCAGCAGCCAGCTAGCGGGAAAGGGTACCGGGGAGCTGTTTTTT. It translates to CASSQLAGKGTGELFF. The entire variable domain, with the rest obtained from reference TRBV28 and TRBJ2-2, is as follows: DVKVTQSSRYLVKRTGEKVFLECVQDMDHENMFWYRQDPGLGLRLIYFSYDVKMKEKGDIPEGYSVSREKKERFSLILESASTNQTSMYLCASSQLAGKGTGELFFGEGSRLTVL.

This clonotype was counted ten times or more. The genes are TRBV20-1 and TRBJ2-3; 10 bases agree with TRBD2. The CDR3 has 16 amino acids. V trimming: 6 bases; J trimming: 4 bases; junction bases outside the gene matches: 13. The germline V gene encodes CDR1 DFQATT and CDR2 SNEGSKA (reference sequence). CDR3 DNA sequence: TGCAGTGCGGAGCGGCTAGCGGGAGTCCCCTCAGATACGCAGTATTTT. Its translation is CSAERLAGVPSDTQYF.

The sample holds many counts of this clonotype. This sequence joins TRBV6-1 and TRBJ2-7; no firm D call. In germline, CDR1 is MNHNS, CDR2 SASEGT. Trimming took off 6 bases at V and 0 bases at J, with 6 bases between the two ends. CDR3 length: 12 amino acids. The CDR3 here is CASRTSSYEQYF. The CDR3 DNA sequence: TGTGCCAGCAGGACGAGCTCCTACGAGCAGTACTTC.

This clonotype was seen a handful of times. The rearrangement joins TRBV19 to TRBJ2-1, with TRBD2 identical over 12 bases. The CDR3 runs 17 residues. J was trimmed by 3 bases and V by 3 bases; bases with no gene match: 6. Per germline, CDR1 LNHDA and CDR2 SQIVND (reference sequence). In DNA form, the CDR3 reads TGTGCCAGTAGTATTGCTAGCGGGAGGGTTTTCTACAATGAGCAGTTCTTC. As protein: CASSIASGRVFYNEQFF.

The V and J genes are TRBV28 and TRBJ2-3, with 7 positions matching TRBD2. The CDR3 length is 16 residues. V shed 2 bases and J 4 bases; nucleotides not matched to a gene: 9. CDR1 and CDR2 from the germline V gene are MDHEN and SYDVKM. The DNA for the CDR3 is TGTGCCAGCAGTTTAGGGAGCCGGGGAGGGGCAGATACGCAGTATTTT. Residues: CASSLGSRGGADTQYF.

A few counts support this clonotype. The chain combines TRBV4-3 with TRBJ2-5, with TRBD2 matching over 11 bases. V dropped 4 bases and J dropped 4; count of bases not matched to a gene: 11. This CDR3 comprises 17 residues. CDR1 is LGHNA, CDR2 YSLEER, per germline. CDR3 bases: TGCGCCAGCAGCCGGGGGGTAGCGGGAGGGTTCCGAGAGACCCAGTACTTC. Amino acid sequence: CASSRGVAGGFRETQYF.

The chain couples TRBV4-3 to TRBJ2-5, with TRBD1 matching 8 bases. Germline V gene sequence: CDR1 LGHNA, CDR2 YSLEER. The V gene end was trimmed by 0 bases and the J gene end by 9 bases; junction bases not matched to a gene: 6. CDR3 length equals 14 residues. CDR3 nucleotide sequence: TGCGCCAGCAGCCAAGACCCAGGGGGCAGGGCCCAGTACTTC. Translated: CASSQDPGGRAQYF.

This clonotype was recorded at least ten times. The chain carries TRBV7-2 and TRBJ2-7, with TRBD2 matching over 7 bases. The germline CDR1 and CDR2 sequences are SGHTA and FQGNSA. Trimming removed 6 bases from V and 6 bases from J; junction bases left unmatched: 11. The CDR3 is 14 residues long. The CDR3 DNA reads TGTGCCAGCAGGCCACCGGGTAGCGGGCTCGAGCAGTACTTC. It specifies CASRPPGSGLEQYF. Drawing the rest from reference TRBV7-2 and TRBJ2-7, the complete variable domain is GAGVSQSPSNKVTEKGKDVELRCDPISGHTALYWYRQSLGQGLEFLIYFQGNSAPDKSGLPSDRFSAERTGGSVSTLTIQRTQQEDSAVYLCASRPPGSGLEQYFGPGTRLTVT.

This clonotype was counted between two and nine times. CDR3 coding DNA: TGCAGTGCCGCTGCCGATCACTCCGGGACTAGAGACGAGCAGTACTTC. Residues: CSAAADHSGTRDEQYF. This rearrangement joins TRBV20-1 to TRBJ2-7, with TRBD2 matching over 8 bases. This CDR3 has 16 residues. CDR1 is DFQATT, CDR2 SNEGSKA, per germline (reference sequence). With V trimmed by 6 bases and J by 5 bases, 18 bases remained unmatched.

This clonotype has a count of ten or more. The V call is TRBV18, the J call TRBJ2-7, with TRBD2 identical over 9 bases. The V gene's germline CDR1 is KGHSH and CDR2 LQKENI. The CDR3 is 16 residues long. V lost 3 bases to trimming and J lost 7 bases; unmatched junction nucleotides: 13. CDR3 region: CASSPTSGGRAKEQYF. CDR3 bases: TGTGCCAGCTCACCGACCTCTGGCGGGAGGGCCAAGGAGCAGTACTTC.

The chain links TRBV24-1 to TRBJ2-7, with a weak D call TRBD1 (7 bases). The CDR3 spans 13 residues. The ends were cut back, 9 bases at V and 2 bases at J, with 13 bases in the middle. The germline gives CDR1 KGHDR, CDR2 SFDVKD. In DNA, the CDR3 is TGTGCCACCGGGGGGACAGACACCTACGAGCAGTACTTC. This sequence encodes CATGGTDTYEQYF.

This clonotype showed up just a few times. The genes are TRBV6-1 and TRBJ2-2; the match to TRBD2 covers 8 bases. The germline gives CDR1 MNHNS, CDR2 SASEGT. The CDR3 consists of 16 residues. V dropped 6 bases and J dropped 0; count of bases not matched to a gene: 6. The DNA of the CDR3 is TGTGCCAGCAGCCTCGGACTAGCCGCGAACACCGGGGAGCTGTTTTTT. Translating gives CASSLGLAANTGELFF.

This clonotype occurred many times. The chain recombines TRBV6-5 with TRBJ2-3, with D unresolved. CDR1 is MNHEY, CDR2 SVGAGI, per germline. Trimming pared 0 bases from V and 3 bases from J, leaving 10 bases between. This CDR3 is built from 15 residues. The CDR3 loop is CASSYSTEVTDTQYF. CDR3 in DNA: TGTGCCAGCAGTTACTCGACCGAGGTAACAGATACGCAGTATTTT.

In this sample, this clonotype turned up many times. The rearrangement links TRBV6-5 to TRBJ1-1; D gene unclear. V lost 2 bases to trimming and J lost 1 base, with 5 bases between them. There are 13 residues in the CDR3. The V gene's germline CDR1 is MNHEY and CDR2 SVGAGI. The CDR3 bases are TGTGCCAGCAGTTACACGGGGAACACTGAAGCTTTCTTT. Translation: CASSYTGNTEAFF.

This clonotype has a handful of counts. CDR3 nucleotides: TGTGCCAGCAGTGAATTTCTCCGGGACTATGAGCAGTTCTTC. It specifies CASSEFLRDYEQFF. V usage is TRBV6-1 and J usage is TRBJ2-1; D may be TRBD2 (6 bases). The germline V gene encodes CDR1 MNHNS and CDR2 SASEGT. This CDR3 contains 14 residues. Trimming took off 2 bases at V and 8 bases at J, with 13 bases between the two ends.